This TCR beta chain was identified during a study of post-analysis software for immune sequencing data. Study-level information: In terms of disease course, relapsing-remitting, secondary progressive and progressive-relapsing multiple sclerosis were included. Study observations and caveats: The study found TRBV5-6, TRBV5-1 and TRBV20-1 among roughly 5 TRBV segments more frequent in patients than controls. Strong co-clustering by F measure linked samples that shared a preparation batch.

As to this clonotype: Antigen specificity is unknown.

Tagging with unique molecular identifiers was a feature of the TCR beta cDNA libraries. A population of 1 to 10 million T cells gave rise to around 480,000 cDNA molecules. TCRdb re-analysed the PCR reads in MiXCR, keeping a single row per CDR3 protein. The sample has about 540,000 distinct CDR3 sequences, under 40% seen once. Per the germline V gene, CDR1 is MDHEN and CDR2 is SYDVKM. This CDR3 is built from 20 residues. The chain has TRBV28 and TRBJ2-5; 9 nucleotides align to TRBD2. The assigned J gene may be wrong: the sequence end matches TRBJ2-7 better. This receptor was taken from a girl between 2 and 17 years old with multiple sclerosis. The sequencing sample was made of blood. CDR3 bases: TGTGCCAGCAGTTCCCGAGAGACTATAGCGGGGGCCTTGAGCTCCTACGAGCAGTACTTC. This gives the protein CASSSRETIAGALSSYEQYF.